This TCR beta chain was identified in a study of T cell repertoires in cytomegalovirus infection. On the study more broadly: Well-studied HLA-B-restricted CMV epitopes were used in the study alongside recently identified HLA-C-restricted ones. From public TCR beta signatures came an indication of both CMV infection and matching HLA type.

TCRdb reprocessed the reads with MiXCR, giving one entry per CDR3 protein. The sample lists 750,000 to 950,000 distinct CDR3 sequences, under 35% seen once, with approximately 14% in the top ten. This clonotype was picked up a small number of times. The antigen is not known. Overall study findings and caveats: HLA-C-restricted CMV clonotypes gave the most frequent clonotype in two of eight donors.

Per germline, CDR1 SEHNR and CDR2 FQNEAQ (reference sequence). Trimming pared 1 base from V and 1 base from J, leaving 16 bases between. This CDR3 has 18 residues. The chain is built from TRBV7-9 and TRBJ2-2; D could derive from TRBD1 or TRBD2 (5 bases each). The receptor's source is a human donor in good health (CMV status not recorded). Some clones in this sample may be carry-over from other donors' samples. Sequencing was performed on cultured CD8+ T cells from PBMCs, taken from culture after CMV antigen stimulation. CDR3 protein: CASSLGGAAGLNTGELFF. The CDR3 nucleotides are TGTGCCAGCAGCTTAGGAGGGGCAGCAGGCTTGAACACCGGGGAGCTGTTTTTT.